A selection of T cell receptor beta chains follows, all from one sample in a study of blood T cell repertoires in COVID-19. The protocol was immunoSEQ multiplex PCR, while the TCRdb copy is restricted to in-frame clones and leaves out a portion. The data show about 310,000 clones, 85% to 90% seen once. The material sequenced was peripheral blood. These receptors originate from a man aged 65 to 85 with acute or convalescent COVID-19. The CDR3 runs from the conserved cysteine through the conserved F or W. A D gene is named only where the DNA matches it firmly. The listing skips clone size in some rows; elsewhere it reads once, few, many or a size class.

j_call v_call clone_size d_call cdr3_aa cdr3_nt
TRBJ1-6 TRBV11-2 - - CASSPRDNPSDNSPLHF TGTGCCAGCAGCCCACGGGACAACCCCTCCGATAATTCACCCCTCCACTTT
TRBJ1-2 TRBV3-1/TRBV3-2 - - CASSREGSGYTF TGTGCCAGCAGCCGTGAGGGAAGTGGCTACACCTTC
TRBJ2-1 TRBV7-3 - TRBD1 CASSLSAGTGGRFF TGTGCCAGCAGCTTATCGGCCGGGACAGGGGGCCGGTTCTTC
TRBJ1-5 TRBV3-1/TRBV3-2 - - CASSQGAENNQPQHF TGTGCCAGCAGCCAAGGCGCGGAAAACAATCAGCCCCAGCATTTT
TRBJ2-1 TRBV3-1/TRBV3-2 - TRBD2 CASSLGLVDEQFF TGTGCCAGCAGCCTGGGACTAGTTGATGAGCAGTTCTTC
TRBJ2-7 TRBV19 - TRBD1 CASSMRGPGSYEQYF TGTGCCAGTAGTATGAGGGGGCCTGGCTCCTACGAGCAGTACTTC
TRBJ1-4 TRBV28 - TRBD1 CASSPLTGRIYEKLFF TGTGCCAGCAGTCCCTTGACAGGGCGTATTTATGAAAAACTGTTTTTT
TRBJ2-7 TRBV11-3 - - CASSLSGSRDEQYF TGTGCCAGCAGCCTATCAGGGTCCCGGGACGAGCAGTACTTC
TRBJ2-3 TRBV5-5 - TRBD2 CASSFWLAGGRSDTQYF TGTGCCAGCAGCTTTTGGCTAGCGGGGGGGCGGTCAGATACGCAGTATTTT
TRBJ2-3 TRBV19 few - CASTKGRPGSSTDTQYF TGTGCCAGTACCAAAGGTCGGCCAGGAAGTAGCACAGATACGCAGTATTTT
TRBJ1-5 TRBV6-5 - TRBD1 CASSRDSNSNQPQHF TGTGCCAGCAGCCGGGACAGCAATAGCAATCAGCCCCAGCATTTT
TRBJ1-1 TRBV3-1/TRBV3-2 - - CASSHGQNTEAFF TGTGCCAGCAGCCACGGACAGAACACTGAAGCTTTCTTT
TRBJ2-2 TRBV6-5 - - CASSYHSNTGELFF TGTGCCAGCAGTTACCACTCGAACACCGGGGAGCTGTTTTTT
TRBJ2-7 TRBV27 - TRBD1 CASSLGQGFTYEQYF TGTGCCAGCAGTTTGGGACAGGGTTTCACCTACGAGCAGTACTTC
TRBJ1-2 TRBV28 many - CASSLEGFRSWRTF TGTGCCAGCAGTTTGGAAGGGTTTAGGAGTTGGAGGACCTTC
TRBJ2-7 TRBV7-2 - TRBD1 CASSRGQGTYEQYF TGTGCCAGCAGCCGGGGACAGGGGACCTACGAGCAGTACTTC
TRBJ2-7 TRBV6-5 once - CASIRTGGYTTQYF TGTGCCAGCATAAGGACAGGAGGGTATACGACGCAGTACTTC
TRBJ2-2 TRBV4-1 - TRBD2 CASSQVLAGINTGELFF TGCGCCAGCAGCCAAGTACTAGCGGGAATAAACACCGGGGAGCTGTTTTTT
TRBJ1-1 TRBV5-8 - - CASSSGRENTEAFF TGTGCCAGCAGCTCCGGACGGGAGAACACTGAAGCTTTCTTT
TRBJ2-3 TRBV19 - TRBD1 CASSMTGVGDTQYF TGTGCCAGTAGTATGACAGGGGTTGGAGATACGCAGTATTTT
TRBJ2-1 TRBV3-1/TRBV3-2 - TRBD2 CASRGGHGEQFF TGTGCCAGCCGGGGGGGCCATGGTGAGCAGTTCTTC
TRBJ1-3 TRBV11-2 - - CASSLERSGNTIYF TGTGCCAGCAGCTTAGAGAGGTCTGGAAACACCATATATTTT
TRBJ2-1 TRBV10-1 - - CASSASSYNEQFF TGCGCCAGCAGTGCCTCCTCCTACAATGAGCAGTTCTTC
TRBJ1-2 TRBV6-6 - TRBD1 CASTLTGVGYTF TGTGCCAGCACCCTGACAGGGGTTGGCTACACCTTC
TRBJ2-1 TRBV30 - - CAWSVTGDEQFF TGTGCCTGGAGTGTAACGGGGGATGAGCAGTTCTTC
TRBJ1-1 TRBV19 - - CASRTGGGRGTEAFF TGTGCCAGTAGAACCGGCGGGGGTCGGGGCACTGAAGCTTTCTTT
TRBJ1-5 TRBV27 - - CASSFMGEQPQHF TGTGCCAGCAGTTTTATGGGAGAACAGCCCCAGCATTTT
TRBJ1-5 TRBV6-6 - - CASNLRLPNQPQHF TGTGCCAGCAATTTACGACTGCCCAATCAGCCCCAGCATTTT
TRBJ2-7 TRBV6-5 once - CASSYSTRYEQYF TGTGCCAGCAGTTACTCGACTCGCTACGAGCAGTACTTC
TRBJ2-5 TRBV30 - TRBD1 CAWSRGQGPQETQYF TGTGCCTGGAGTAGGGGACAGGGACCCCAAGAGACCCAGTACTTC
TRBJ2-5 TRBV5-1 few - CASSLQGQETQYF TGCGCCAGCAGCCTACAGGGTCAAGAGACCCAGTACTTC
TRBJ1-1 TRBV30 - - CAWSVTSNTEAFF TGTGCCTGGAGTGTAACATCTAACACTGAAGCTTTCTTT
TRBJ2-3 TRBV29-1 - TRBD2 CSVELLGGLAVLDTQYF TGCAGCGTTGAATTGTTAGGTGGACTAGCGGTACTGGATACGCAGTATTTT
TRBJ2-7 TRBV2 - - CASSVYVGGSEQYF TGTGCCAGCAGTGTCTACGTTGGAGGTTCCGAGCAGTACTTC
TRBJ1-4 TRBV24-1 few TRBD1 CATSDRDRDEKLFF TGTGCCACCAGTGACAGGGACAGGGATGAAAAACTGTTTTTT